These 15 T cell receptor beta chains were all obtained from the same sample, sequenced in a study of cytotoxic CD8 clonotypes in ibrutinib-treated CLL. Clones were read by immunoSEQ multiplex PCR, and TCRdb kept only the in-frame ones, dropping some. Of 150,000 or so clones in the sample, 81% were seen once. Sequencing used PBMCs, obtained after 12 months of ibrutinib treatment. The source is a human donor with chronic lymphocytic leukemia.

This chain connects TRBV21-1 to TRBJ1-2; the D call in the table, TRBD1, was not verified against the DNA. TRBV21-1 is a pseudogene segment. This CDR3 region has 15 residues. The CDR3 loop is CASSKAWTGLYGYTF. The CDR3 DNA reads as TGTGCCAGCAGCAAAGCTTGGACAGGGCTCTATGGCTACACCTTC.

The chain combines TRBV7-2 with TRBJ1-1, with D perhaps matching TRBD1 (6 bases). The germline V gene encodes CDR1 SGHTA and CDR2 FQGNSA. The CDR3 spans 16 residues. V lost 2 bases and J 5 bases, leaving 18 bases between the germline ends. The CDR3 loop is CASSLRRRGYQTEAFF. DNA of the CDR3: TGTGCCAGCAGCTTACGCCGCAGGGGCTATCAAACTGAAGCTTTCTTT.

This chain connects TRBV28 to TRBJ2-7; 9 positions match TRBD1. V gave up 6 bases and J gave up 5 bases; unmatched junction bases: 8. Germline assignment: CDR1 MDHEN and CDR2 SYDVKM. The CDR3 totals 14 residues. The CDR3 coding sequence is TGTGCCAGCAGAACCGGGACAGGGTATAACGAGCAGTACTTC. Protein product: CASRTGTGYNEQYF.

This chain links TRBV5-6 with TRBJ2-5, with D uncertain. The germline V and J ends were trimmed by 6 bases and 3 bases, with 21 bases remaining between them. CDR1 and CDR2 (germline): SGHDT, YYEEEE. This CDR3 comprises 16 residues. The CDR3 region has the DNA TGTGCCAGCACTACCTGGAGAATGAAGGATAAAGAGACCCAGTACTTC. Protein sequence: CASTTWRMKDKETQYF.

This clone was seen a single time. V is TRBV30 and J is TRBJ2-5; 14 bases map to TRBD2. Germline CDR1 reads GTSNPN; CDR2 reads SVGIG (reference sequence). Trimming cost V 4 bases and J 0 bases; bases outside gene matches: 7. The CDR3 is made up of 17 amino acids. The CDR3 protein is CAWTQTSGGAYQETQYF. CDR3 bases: TGTGCCTGGACTCAGACTAGCGGGGGGGCGTACCAAGAGACCCAGTACTTC.

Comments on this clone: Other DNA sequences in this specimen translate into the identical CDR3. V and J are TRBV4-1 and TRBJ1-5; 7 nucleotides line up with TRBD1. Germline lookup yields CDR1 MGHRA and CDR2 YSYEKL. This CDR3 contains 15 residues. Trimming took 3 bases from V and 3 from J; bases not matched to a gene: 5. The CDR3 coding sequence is TGCGCCAGCAGCCACGCGGGGACAGTCAATCAGCCCCAGCATTTT. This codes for CASSHAGTVNQPQHF.

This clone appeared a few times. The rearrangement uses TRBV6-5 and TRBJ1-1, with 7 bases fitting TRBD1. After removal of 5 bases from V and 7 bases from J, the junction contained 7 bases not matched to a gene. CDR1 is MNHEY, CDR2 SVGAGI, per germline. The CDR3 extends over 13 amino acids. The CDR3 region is CASSQGTVLEAFF. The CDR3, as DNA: TGTGCCAGCAGTCAGGGGACAGTCCTTGAAGCTTTCTTT.

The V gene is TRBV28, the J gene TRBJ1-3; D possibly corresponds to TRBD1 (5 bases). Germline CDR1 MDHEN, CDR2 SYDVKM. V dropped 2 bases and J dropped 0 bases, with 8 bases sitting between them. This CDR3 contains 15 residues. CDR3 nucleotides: TGTGCCAGCAGTTTAACGACAGTCTCTGGAAACACCATATATTTT. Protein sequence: CASSLTTVSGNTIYF.

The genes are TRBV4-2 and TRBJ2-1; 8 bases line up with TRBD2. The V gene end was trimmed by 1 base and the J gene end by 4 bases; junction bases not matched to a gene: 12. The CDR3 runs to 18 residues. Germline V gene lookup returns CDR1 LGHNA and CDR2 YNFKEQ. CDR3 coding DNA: TGTGCCAGCAGCCAAGGGACGACCCAACTAGCGGATTACAATGAGCAGTTCTTC. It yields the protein CASSQGTTQLADYNEQFF.

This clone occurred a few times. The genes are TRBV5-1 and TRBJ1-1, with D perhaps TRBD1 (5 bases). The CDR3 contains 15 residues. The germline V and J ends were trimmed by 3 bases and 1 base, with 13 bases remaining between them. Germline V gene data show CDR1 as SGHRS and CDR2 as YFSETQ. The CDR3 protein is CASSWTGTANTEAFF. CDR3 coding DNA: TGCGCCAGCAGCTGGACCGGGACGGCGAACACTGAAGCTTTCTTT.

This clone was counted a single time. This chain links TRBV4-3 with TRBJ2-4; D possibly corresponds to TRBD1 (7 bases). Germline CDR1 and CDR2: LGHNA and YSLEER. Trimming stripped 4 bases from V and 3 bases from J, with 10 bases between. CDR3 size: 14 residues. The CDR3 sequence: CASSLQGGKNIQYF. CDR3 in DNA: TGCGCCAGCAGCCTCCAGGGGGGCAAAAACATTCAGTACTTC.

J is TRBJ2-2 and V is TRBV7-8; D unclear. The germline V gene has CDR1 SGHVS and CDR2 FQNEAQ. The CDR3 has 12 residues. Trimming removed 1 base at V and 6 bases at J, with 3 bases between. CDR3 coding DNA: TGTGCCAGCAGCTTAGGGGCCGGGGAGCTGTTTTTT. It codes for CASSLGAGELFF.

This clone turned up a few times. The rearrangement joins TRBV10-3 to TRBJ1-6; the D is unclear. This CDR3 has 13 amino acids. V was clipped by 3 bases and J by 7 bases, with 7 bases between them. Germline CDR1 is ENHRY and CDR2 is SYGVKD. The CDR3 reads CAISDVVNSPLHF. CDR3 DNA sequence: TGTGCCATCAGTGACGTCGTAAATTCACCCCTCCACTTT.

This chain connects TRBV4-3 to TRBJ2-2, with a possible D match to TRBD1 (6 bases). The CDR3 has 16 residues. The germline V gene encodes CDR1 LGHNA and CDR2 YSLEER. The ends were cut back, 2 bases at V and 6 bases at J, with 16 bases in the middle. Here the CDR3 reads CASSQKPAGDSGELFF. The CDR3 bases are TGCGCCAGCAGCCAAAAGCCTGCAGGGGATTCCGGGGAGCTGTTTTTT.

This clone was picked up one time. CDR3 sequence reads: CASSPPPGHNSPLHF. The CDR3 coding sequence is TGTGCCAGCAGCCCACCGCCCGGACATAATTCACCCCTCCACTTT. The V call is TRBV5-4, the J call TRBJ1-6; D ambiguous. The ends were cut back, 4 bases at V and 5 bases at J, with 13 bases in the middle. CDR3 length equals 15 residues. CDR1 and CDR2 from the germline V gene are SGHNT and YYREEE (reference sequence). Looking up the rest from reference TRBV5-4 and TRBJ1-6 gives the full variable domain: ETGVTQSPTHLIKTRGQQVTLRCSSQSGHNTVSWYQQALGQGPQFIFQYYREEENGRGNFPPRFSGLQFPNYSSELNVNALELDDSALYLCASSPPPGHNSPLHFGNGTRLTVT.